This TCR beta chain stems from a study of T cells in Graves' hyperthyroidism and ophthalmopathy. Study as a whole: Peripheral blood samples were taken at initial diagnosis, prior to any treatment.

Researchers took RNA transcripts and amplified the TCR beta CDR3 regions from them. The primer set for the first-round RT-PCR of the TCR CDR3 was HTBI. MiXCR was run by TCRdb on the multiplex PCR reads, yielding one entry per CDR3 protein. This sample has hundreds of thousands of distinct CDR3 sequences, with about 14% found just once. This TCR came from a woman under 30 with Graves' hyperthyroidism. The specimen was blood.

The CDR3 sequence is CASSSPFAGGGNEQFF. In nucleotides, the CDR3 is TGTGCCAGCAGTTCTCCATTTGCGGGAGGGGGTAATGAGCAGTTCTTC. This rearrangement joins TRBV6-1 to TRBJ2-1, with TRBD2 identical over 9 bases. After removal of 5 bases from V and 7 bases from J, the junction contained 12 bases not matched to a gene. Looked up from germline, CDR1 is MNHNS and CDR2 is SASEGT. This CDR3 is 16 amino acids long.